The T cell receptor (beta chain) under discussion was sequenced for a study of blood T cell repertoires in COVID-19. Study background: PBMCs, B-cell-depleted T cells, or T cells provided the cDNA or gDNA that made up the material.

There are 13 residues in the CDR3. Germline V CDR1 and CDR2: LNHNV, YYDKDF (reference sequence). Trimming took 0 bases from V and 5 from J, leaving 7 bases between them. As handled by the study authors: By means of reference gene primer amplification, nucleated cell counts were estimated. This table comes from immunoSEQ multiplex PCR, and its TCRdb copy is limited to in-frame clones, with some not included. That table is the source of V, J and clone size, and D and trimming were worked out from the DNA. The repertoire holds hundreds of thousands of clones, with approximately 85% as singletons. The sequence was collected from a woman between 35 and 50 years old with acute COVID-19. The chain is built from TRBV15 and TRBJ1-1; D not certain. The specimen was PBMCs or T cells enriched from blood (not recorded which). As DNA, the CDR3 is TGTGCCACCAGCAGAGACCCCGGGACTGAAGCTTTCTTT. It specifies CATSRDPGTEAFF.